Listed below are T cell receptor beta chains from one sample, sequenced in a study of cytomegalovirus exposure and HLA in healthy donors. Measured with immunoSEQ multiplex PCR; TCRdb has only the in-frame clones, and not every one. Found here are 150,000 to 200,000 clones, 70% to 90% of them singletons; the top ten hold about 2%. The sequenced sample was PBMCs. These receptor sequences come from a woman between 45 and 60 years old in good health and CMV-seronegative. The CDR3 runs from the conserved cysteine through the conserved F or W. A D gene is named only where the DNA matches it firmly. Only part of the rows carry a size: once, few, many, or a class if the clone is expanded.

TRBJ2-7,NA,NA,TRBV5-6,TGTGCCAGCAGCTCCTACGATGTGGTGGGCGAGCAGTACTTC,CASSSYDVVGEQYF
TRBJ1-4,TRBD1,NA,TRBV6-5,TGTGCCAGCAGCCGACAGGGTACTAATGAAAAACTGTTTTTT,CASSRQGTNEKLFF
TRBJ2-5,NA,NA,TRBV7-7,TGTGCCAGCAGCTTACTGGGGAGTGGGGAGACCCAGTACTTC,CASSLLGSGETQYF
TRBJ2-1,TRBD2,NA,TRBV7-9,TGTGCCAGCAGCTTAGGAACTAGCGGTCTCAATGAGCAGTTCTTC,CASSLGTSGLNEQFF
TRBJ1-2,TRBD1,NA,TRBV7-8,TGTGCCAGCAGCCCCCGGACAGGATTTTATGGCTACACCTTC,CASSPRTGFYGYTF
TRBJ1-2,TRBD1,once,TRBV5-1,TGCGCCAGCAGCTTGGAGGGGGCGGCGGATGGCTACACCTTC,CASSLEGAADGYTF
TRBJ1-1,NA,NA,TRBV7-3,TGTGCCAGCAGCTTACTGCAGGGGATGAACACTGAAGCTTTCTTT,CASSLLQGMNTEAFF
TRBJ2-1,TRBD2,NA,TRBV7-2,TGTGCCAGCAGCTTATCTATTGGGACTAGAAATGAGCAGTTCTTC,CASSLSIGTRNEQFF
TRBJ2-3,NA,NA,TRBV10-1,TGCGCCAGCAGAGACACAACAGACGGCGATACGCAGTATTTT,CASRDTTDGDTQYF
TRBJ1-5,NA,NA,TRBV28,TGTGCCAGCAGTTTATCCTCGTGGACAGCAGATCAGCCCCAGCATTTT,CASSLSSWTADQPQHF
TRBJ2-7,NA,NA,TRBV10-3,TGTGCCACCGCCGGGGAGACTAAACCCTACGAGCAGTACTTC,CATAGETKPYEQYF
TRBJ2-5,TRBD1,NA,TRBV5-1,TGCGCCAGCAGCTACTTGGACAGGGGGGAGACCCAGTACTTC,CASSYLDRGETQYF
TRBJ2-7,TRBD1,NA,TRBV5-8,TGTGCCAGCAGCTCCGAGCCCGGGACAGGGGGTTACGAGCAGTACTTC,CASSSEPGTGGYEQYF
TRBJ2-2,TRBD2,NA,TRBV6-5,TGTGCCAGCAGCCCTCGACTAGCGGGAGGGCAGGAGCTGTTTTTT,CASSPRLAGGQELFF
TRBJ2-2,NA,NA,TRBV18,TGTGCCAGCTCACGGGACTTAGTAAACACCGGGGAGCTGTTTTTT,CASSRDLVNTGELFF
TRBJ1-6,TRBD1,NA,TRBV7-8,TGTGCCAGCAGATTAAACCGGGACAGGGGATATTCACCCCTCCACTTT,CASRLNRDRGYSPLHF
TRBJ1-1,NA,NA,TRBV10-3,TGTGCCATCAGTGAAGGGGAAATCGGGAGGAACACTGAAGCTTTCTTT,CAISEGEIGRNTEAFF
TRBJ2-1,NA,few,TRBV6-1,TGTGCCAGCAGTGAAATGCCAGGGGTGGATGAGCAGTTCTTC,CASSEMPGVDEQFF
TRBJ1-1,NA,NA,TRBV28,TGTGCCAGCAGTTTCCTCGCTCGACAGATCAACACTGAAGCTTTCTTT,CASSFLARQINTEAFF
TRBJ2-1,TRBD2,NA,TRBV5-1,TGCGCCAGCAGCTTGGGGCTAGCGGCAATGAATGAGCAGTTCTTC,CASSLGLAAMNEQFF
TRBJ1-5,NA,NA,TRBV7-2,TGTGCCAGCAGCTTAGCGAAGGTGAGGGGGAATCAGCCCCAGCATTTT,CASSLAKVRGNQPQHF
TRBJ2-1,TRBD2,NA,TRBV27,TGTGCCAGCAGTTTACTAGCGGGAGCCAATGAGCAGTTCTTC,CASSLLAGANEQFF
TRBJ2-7,NA,once,TRBV5-1,TGCGCCAGCAGCCCGCAAACCGGGTCGGCAAGCAGAGAGCAGTACTTC,CASSPQTGSASREQYF
TRBJ1-5,NA,NA,TRBV19,TGTGCCAGTAGCCCGATGGGGGGAGGTAATCAGCCCCAGCATTTT,CASSPMGGGNQPQHF
TRBJ2-5,NA,NA,TRBV25-1,TGTGCCAGCAGTGACCACAGGGCAGAGACCCAGTACTTC,CASSDHRAETQYF
TRBJ2-7,TRBD1,NA,TRBV5-1,TGCGCCAGCAGCTCCCAGGGGGCAGGTAACGAGCAGTACTTC,CASSSQGAGNEQYF
TRBJ2-5,NA,few,TRBV10-1,TGCGCCAGCAGTGGGAGTCGCCGTGGGACTCAAGAGACCCAGTACTTC,CASSGSRRGTQETQYF
TRBJ2-7,TRBD1,NA,TRBV10-3,TGTGCCATCAGTGGGACAGGGGGAACCTACGAGCAGTACTTC,CAISGTGGTYEQYF
TRBJ2-3,NA,NA,TRBV5-1,TGCGCCAGCAGCTTAGGAGGGGTGGCAGATACGCAGTATTTT,CASSLGGVADTQYF
TRBJ2-5,NA,NA,TRBV28,TGTGCCAGCAGCCCCCTCGAGGGATGGACTGTAGAGACCCAGTACTTC,CASSPLEGWTVETQYF
TRBJ2-1,TRBD2,few,TRBV5-4,TGTGCCAGCAGCCTGGGACTAAATGAGCAGTTCTTC,CASSLGLNEQFF
TRBJ2-3,NA,NA,TRBV18,TGTGCCAGCTCACCTCTTGGGAGTGACACAGATACGCAGTATTTT,CASSPLGSDTDTQYF
TRBJ2-7,TRBD1,NA,TRBV19,TGTGCCAGTAGTAATCGGGGACAGGGTTTTTCGTACGAGCAGTACTTC,CASSNRGQGFSYEQYF
TRBJ2-7,TRBD2,NA,TRBV6-5,TGTGCCAGCACGGTTAGCGGGGTAAACAACGAGCAGTACTTC,CASTVSGVNNEQYF
TRBJ2-1,TRBD2,NA,TRBV5-8,TGTGCCAGCAGCCTACTGGGACTAGCGGGAGTCGCGGCTGAGCAGTTCTTC,CASSLLGLAGVAAEQFF
TRBJ2-2,TRBD1,NA,TRBV6-6,TGTGCCAGCAGGTCCCCAGGGGGCGCAACACCCGGGGAGCTGTTTTTT,CASRSPGGATPGELFF
TRBJ2-7,TRBD2,NA,TRBV19,TGTGCGACCCGGGGGGGCCAGATCAGCTCCTACGAGCAGTACTTC,CATRGGQISSYEQYF
TRBJ2-7,NA,NA,TRBV10-3,TGTGCCATCAGTGAGTCTTGGTCATCAATGGCGGGAATTAACGAGCAGTACTTC,CAISESWSSMAGINEQYF
TRBJ1-6,NA,NA,TRBV2,TGTGCCAGCGCTCGGACAGCTTATTCACCCCTCCACTTT,CASARTAYSPLHF
TRBJ2-7,NA,NA,TRBV27,TGTGCCGTGCGCGGGTGGTACGAGCAGTACTTC,CAVRGWYEQYF
TRBJ1-2,NA,NA,TRBV5-1,TGCGCCAGCAGACCTAATACAGGGTCGGAAGGCTACACCTTC,CASRPNTGSEGYTF
TRBJ2-7,NA,NA,TRBV28,TGTGCCAGCACTCTCACAGGCGGCAGCTCCTACGAGCAGTACTTC,CASTLTGGSSYEQYF
TRBJ1-1,NA,NA,TRBV6-1,TGTGCCAGCAGTACTGGACGGACTACGAACACTGAAGCTTTCTTT,CASSTGRTTNTEAFF
TRBJ2-7,NA,NA,TRBV7-6,TGTGCCAGCAGCTTAGTTGGGGGGAACGAGCAGTACTTC,CASSLVGGNEQYF
TRBJ2-1,TRBD1,NA,TRBV6-6,TGTGCCAGCAGTTCTACTGGGACAGGGCGGAATGAGCAGTTCTTC,CASSSTGTGRNEQFF
TRBJ1-3,TRBD1,NA,TRBV11-2,TGTGCCAGCAGCTTAGGCCCCGTGGGACAGAGCTCTGGAAACACCATATATTTT,CASSLGPVGQSSGNTIYF
TRBJ2-7,NA,NA,TRBV6-5,TGTGCCAGCAGTTACTCTTCAGGGGGGTACTACGAGCAGTACTTC,CASSYSSGGYYEQYF
TRBJ1-1,NA,NA,TRBV5-1,TGCGCCAGCAACACAGGACCAGTGGGCCGGAACACTGAAGCTTTCTTT,CASNTGPVGRNTEAFF
TRBJ1-5,NA,few,TRBV25-1,TGTGCCAGCGGGGATACAGGTTTTCAGCCCCAGCATTTT,CASGDTGFQPQHF
TRBJ2-3,NA,once,TRBV28,TGTGCCAGCAGTTTCGGCGGGACAGATACGCAGTATTTT,CASSFGGTDTQYF
TRBJ2-2,NA,NA,TRBV19,TGTGCCACGACGGAGGGGCTTAACACCGGGGAGCTGTTTTTT,CATTEGLNTGELFF
TRBJ1-5,NA,few,TRBV5-1,TGCGCCAGCAGCTTGGAGGGGATTCAGCCCCAGCATTTT,CASSLEGIQPQHF
TRBJ1-1,TRBD1,NA,TRBV4-1,TGCGCCAGCAGCCAGGTGGACATGGGGTTCTTGGACAGGGAAGCTTTCTTT,CASSQVDMGFLDREAFF
TRBJ2-6,TRBD2,NA,TRBV7-6,TGTGCCAGCAGCTCCTGGGAGGCGGGGGGAGGGGTCCTGACTTTC,CASSSWEAGGGVLTF
TRBJ2-5,TRBD2,NA,TRBV30,TGTGCCTGGAGTGCACCCGTAGCGGGAGGTGGGAGGGAGACCCAGTACTTC,CAWSAPVAGGGRETQYF
TRBJ2-1,NA,NA,TRBV6-6,TGTGCCAGTGTGTCCCCCATCCATGAGCAGTTCTTC,CASVSPIHEQFF
TRBJ2-2,TRBD1,NA,TRBV5-1,TGCGCCAGCGGGACAGGAGACCTATCGAACACCGGGGAGCTGTTTTTT,CASGTGDLSNTGELFF
TRBJ2-7,NA,NA,TRBV10-3,TGTGCCATCAGTGATCTACAGGGTTCCTACGAGCAGTACTTC,CAISDLQGSYEQYF
TRBJ2-7,TRBD1,NA,TRBV7-2,TGTGCCAGCAGCTCCGCCGGGACAGGGTCCAACGAGCAGTACTTC,CASSSAGTGSNEQYF
TRBJ2-5,TRBD2,NA,TRBV7-2,TGTGCCAGCAGCTTATGGGGACTAGCGGTCCTAGAGACCCAGTACTTC,CASSLWGLAVLETQYF